The rows below give T cell receptor beta chains drawn from one sample of a study of blood T cell repertoires in COVID-19. Assay used: immunoSEQ multiplex PCR; TCRdb lists only in-frame clones, some missing. Of about 73,000 clones in the sample, less than 95% were seen once. Input material: peripheral blood. These receptors were collected from a woman between 18 and 30 years old with acute or convalescent COVID-19. Both conserved end residues are part of each CDR3. Size tells how often a clone was seen (once, few, many) or the class of an expanded clone, and some rows leave it out.

>TRBV21-1|.|TRBJ2-7
CASSKGLTGTGYIYEQYF
>TRBV5-6|once|TRBJ2-3
CASSSGTGTDTQYF
>TRBV18|.|TRBJ1-5
CASSPLGGSNQPQHF
>TRBV28|.|TRBJ1-2
CASSSGVDYGYTF
>TRBV25-1|.|TRBJ2-1
CASSERGSGGAGEQFF
>TRBV12-3/TRBV12-4|.|TRBJ1-1
CASKVWSFTEAFF
>TRBV13|.|TRBJ2-3
CASRPTQGPYDTQYF
>TRBV5-1|.|TRBJ2-6
CASSLAAGVGGANVLTF
>TRBV4-1|.|TRBJ1-1
CASSQDRRQGNTEAFF
>TRBV18|.|TRBJ1-2
CASSPRQVDYGYTF
>TRBV6-1|.|TRBJ1-1
CASSELGVLTEAFF
>TRBV4-1|.|TRBJ1-5
CASSTVTGDYQPQHF
>TRBV11-2|.|TRBJ2-7
CASSVTSGISYEQYF
>TRBV7-2|.|TRBJ1-1
CASSEGGQGAYEAFF
>TRBV6-5|once|TRBJ2-7
CASSGLAGEYEQYF
>TRBV19|.|TRBJ2-3
CASSILGTYTDTQYF
>TRBV28|.|TRBJ1-3
CASTAGAGAGNTIYF
>TRBV27|.|TRBJ1-2
CASAPTGYYGYTF
>TRBV7-9|many|TRBJ1-1
CASSSSRAEAFF
>TRBV6-6|.|TRBJ2-1
CASRPSGGAPEQFF
>TRBV7-6|.|TRBJ1-4
CASSLNSGPEVANEKLFF
>TRBV6-5|once|TRBJ1-1
CASSRQGDRRRAFF
>TRBV2|.|TRBJ1-2
CASSEGTRSYTF
>TRBV4-3|.|TRBJ1-6
CASSHQTGLDSPLHF
>TRBV6-5|.|TRBJ2-1
CASSTQGIYNEQFF
>TRBV3-1/TRBV3-2|.|TRBJ1-1
CASSHGGYGTEAFF
>TRBV20-1|.|TRBJ1-1
CSARKQGGAFF
>TRBV6-1|.|TRBJ1-4
CASSELGQGNEKLFF
>TRBV24-1|.|TRBJ2-2
CATSVISRQKTGELFF
>TRBV5-6|.|TRBJ1-4
CASSLATTNEKLFF
>TRBV27|.|TRBJ2-7
CASSPQGALGLNGEQYF
>TRBV4-1|once|TRBJ2-5
CASSRGSQETQYF
>TRBV27|.|TRBJ2-7
CASSLRPGTRGGYEQYF